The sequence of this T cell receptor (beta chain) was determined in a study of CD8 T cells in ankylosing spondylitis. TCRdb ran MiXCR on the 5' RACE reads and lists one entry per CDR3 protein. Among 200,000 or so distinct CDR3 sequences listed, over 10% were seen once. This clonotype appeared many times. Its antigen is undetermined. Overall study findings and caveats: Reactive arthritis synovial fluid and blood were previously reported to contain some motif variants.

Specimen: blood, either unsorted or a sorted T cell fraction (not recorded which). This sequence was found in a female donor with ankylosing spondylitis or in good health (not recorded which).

CDR3: CASSLGDRTPNYGYTF. CDR3 DNA sequence: TGTGCCAGCAGCTTAGGGGACCGTACTCCTAACTATGGCTACACCTTC. V gene TRBV7-2 combines with J gene TRBJ1-2, with a weak D call TRBD1 (5 bases). Trimming stripped 1 base from V and 0 bases from J, with 12 bases between. This CDR3 region has 16 residues. Germline V gene lookup returns CDR1 SGHTA and CDR2 FQGNSA.